The T cell receptor beta chain described here comes from a study of cytomegalovirus exposure and HLA in healthy donors. The CDR3 extends over 13 amino acids. V was clipped by 4 bases and J by 4 bases; unmatched bases: 3. Germline assignment: CDR1 SGHNT and CDR2 YYREEE (reference sequence). To note about this clone: What it binds is not known. Other DNA sequences from this sample encode an identical CDR3 as well.

The PCR used 60 Vbeta and 13 Jbeta primers. The assay was immunoSEQ multiplex PCR, and TCRdb's table has in-frame clones only and misses some. The sample holds approximately 190,000 clones; less than 90% are singletons and the top ten take approximately 0.26%. Study observations and caveats: Diagnosis of cytomegalovirus status made by the classifier reportedly showed high specificity and sensitivity. No immune exposure information besides CMV serostatus was available.

The V gene is TRBV5-4, the J gene TRBJ2-5; 8 nucleotides agree with TRBD2. This clonotype originated in a boy aged 5-17 years in good health and CMV-seronegative. Material: PBMCs. CDR3 sequence reads: CASSALAGETQYF. The CDR3 bases are TGTGCCAGCAGCGCCCTAGCGGGAGAGACCCAGTACTTC.